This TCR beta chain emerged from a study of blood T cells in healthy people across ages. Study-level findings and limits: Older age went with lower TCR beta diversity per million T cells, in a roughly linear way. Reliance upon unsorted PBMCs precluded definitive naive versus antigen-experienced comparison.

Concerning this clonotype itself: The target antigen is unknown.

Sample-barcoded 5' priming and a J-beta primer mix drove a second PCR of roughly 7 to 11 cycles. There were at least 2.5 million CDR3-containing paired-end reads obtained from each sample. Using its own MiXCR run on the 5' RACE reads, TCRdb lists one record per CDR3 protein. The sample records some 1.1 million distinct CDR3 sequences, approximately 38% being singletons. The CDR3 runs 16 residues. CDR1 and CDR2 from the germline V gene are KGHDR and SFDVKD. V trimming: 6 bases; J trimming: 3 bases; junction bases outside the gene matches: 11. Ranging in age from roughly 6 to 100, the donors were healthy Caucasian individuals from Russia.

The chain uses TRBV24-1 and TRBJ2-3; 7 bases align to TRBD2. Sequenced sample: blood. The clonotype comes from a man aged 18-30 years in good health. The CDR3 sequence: CATSSAPGGGTDTQYF. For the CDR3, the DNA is TGTGCCACCAGTAGCGCACCGGGGGGTGGTACAGATACGCAGTATTTT.